Below are 28 T cell receptor beta chains sequenced from a single sample in a study of T cells after yellow fever vaccination. TCRdb used MiXCR to reprocess the 5' RACE reads, holding one entry per CDR3 protein. The sample includes some 110,000 distinct CDR3 sequences, 7.4% of them seen just once. The starting material was CD4+ T cells sorted from PBMCs, obtained around 10 days after the first yellow fever vaccination. Receptors were obtained from a man aged 18 to 29 who received the YFV17D yellow fever vaccine.

V is TRBV20-1 and J is TRBJ2-7, with 10 nucleotides matching TRBD2. V lost 4 bases, J lost 3 bases, and 12 bases stayed unmatched. Germline-derived CDR1 and CDR2 are DFQATT and SNEGSKA (reference sequence). The CDR3 is 16 amino acids. The CDR3 reads CSAIGLAVLRSYEQYF. DNA for the CDR3: TGCAGTGCTATAGGACTAGCGGTCCTAAGAAGCTACGAGCAGTACTTC.

This clonotype appeared many times. The rearrangement uses TRBV27 and TRBJ2-2, with TRBD1 matching over 9 bases. Germline assignment: CDR1 MNHEY and CDR2 SMNVEV (reference sequence). V was pared by 9 bases and J by 5 bases, with 4 bases of the junction left unmatched. The CDR3 sequence is 13 residues long. For the CDR3, the DNA is TGTGCCAGAAGGACAGGGGTAACCGGGGAGCTGTTTTTT. Amino acid sequence: CARRTGVTGELFF.

This clonotype was seen a few times. The chain carries TRBV3-1 and TRBJ2-7, with 8 positions matching TRBD1. The V gene end was trimmed by 4 bases and the J gene end by 8 bases; junction bases not matched to a gene: 4. Germline V lookup: CDR1 LGHDT, CDR2 YNNKEL (reference sequence). The CDR3 loop spans 12 amino acids. The CDR3 DNA sequence: TGTGCCAGCAGCCTCGGGACAGGCCAGCAGTACGTC. As protein: CASSLGTGQQYV.

There are many counts of this clonotype. CDR3 region: CSVKGSTPNSPLHF. The CDR3 DNA follows: TGCAGCGTTAAGGGTTCCACTCCTAATTCACCCCTCCACTTT. The V and J genes are TRBV29-1 and TRBJ1-6; D is ambiguous. Germline assignment: CDR1 SQVTM and CDR2 ANQGSEA. V was cut by 5 bases and J by 6 bases, with 14 bases left in between. This CDR3 has 14 amino acids.

At least ten counts were recorded for this clonotype. The chain uses TRBV7-9 and TRBJ1-1, with a tentative D call TRBD1 (6 bases). This CDR3 region has 14 residues. Trimming took off 3 bases at V and 4 bases at J, with 12 bases between the two ends. Germline V CDR1 and CDR2: SEHNR, FQNEAQ (reference sequence). The CDR3 nucleotides read TGTGCCAGCAGCTTGAAGGGGGGTGGCACTGAAGCTTTCTTT. Translating it yields CASSLKGGGTEAFF.

This clonotype was counted at least ten times. The chain recombines TRBV7-3 with TRBJ2-2, with 7 bases that match TRBD1. Germline V lookup: CDR1 SGHTA, CDR2 FQGTGA. Trimming took 5 bases from V and 4 from J; bases not matched to a gene: 1. This CDR3 is 13 amino acids long. The CDR3 bases are TGTGCCAGCAGCAGGGGGCTCACCGGGGAGCTGTTTTTT. Its translation is CASSRGLTGELFF.

Ten or more counts support this clonotype. The CDR3 is CASSLQGVRWGDTEAFF. DNA for the CDR3: TGTGCCAGCAGCTTACAGGGTGTTAGGTGGGGGGACACTGAAGCTTTCTTT. This chain uses TRBV7-9 with TRBJ1-1, with D possibly being TRBD1 (5 bases). CDR3 size: 17 residues. Germline CDR1 is SEHNR and CDR2 is FQNEAQ (reference sequence). The V end was cut by 2 bases, the J end by 3 bases, with 19 bases between.

This clonotype was recorded many times. The chain has TRBV7-8 and TRBJ1-3; D is unresolved. Trimming removed 3 bases at V and 0 bases at J, with 6 bases between. The CDR3 is 14 residues long. CDR1 and CDR2 from the germline V gene are SGHVS and FQNEAQ. The CDR3 spells CASSFNPSGNTIYF. In DNA, the CDR3 is TGTGCCAGCAGCTTCAACCCCTCTGGAAACACCATATATTTT.

This clonotype was recorded at least ten times. This chain links TRBV6-2 or TRBV6-3 with TRBJ2-3; D unclear. V was clipped by 6 bases and J by 2 bases, with 6 bases between them. This CDR3 contains 12 residues. Germline values: CDR1 MNHEY, CDR2 SVGEGT. Here the CDR3 DNA reads TGTGCCAGCAGAGACTCCACAGATACGCAGTATTTT. It codes for CASRDSTDTQYF.

This clonotype showed up many times. V and J are TRBV4-3 and TRBJ1-2; no reliable D call. CDR1 and CDR2 (germline): LGHNA, YSLEER. The CDR3 is made up of 16 amino acids. V dropped 2 bases and J dropped 4 bases, with 17 bases sitting between them. The CDR3 nucleotides read TGCGCCAGCAGCCAACTACCCCCCCAGGACGGCTATGGCTACACCTTC. Amino acids: CASSQLPPQDGYGYTF.

This clonotype was seen repeatedly, ten times or more. This chain uses TRBV2 with TRBJ1-1; D is uncertain. The V end lost 6 bases, the J end lost 5 bases, and 10 bases lay between the germline ends. Germline assignment: CDR1 SNHLY and CDR2 FYNNEI. The CDR3 extends over 12 amino acids. The CDR3 sequence: CASRADVTEAFF. The CDR3 region has the DNA TGTGCCAGCAGGGCGGACGTAACTGAAGCTTTCTTT.

This clonotype was found once. One base away lies a much larger clone, so this may be a sequencing read error. The CDR3 here is CASSRLAWLYTQYF. The CDR3 bases are TGTGCCAGCAGCCGACTAGCGTGGCTATATACGCAGTATTTT. The gene calls are TRBV2 and TRBJ2-3; 8 bases match TRBD2. CDR1 is SNHLY, CDR2 FYNNEI, per germline. CDR3 length equals 14 residues. V lost 6 bases and J lost 7; bases outside the gene matches: 9.

Ten or more counts support this clonotype. V and J are TRBV18 and TRBJ1-1; 9 nucleotides match TRBD1. The CDR3 extends over 14 amino acids. Germline lookup yields CDR1 KGHSH and CDR2 LQKENI. V gave up 6 bases and J gave up 6 bases; unmatched junction bases: 8. CDR3 in DNA: TGTGCCAGCTCCCTGGACAGGGGAGCGGCTGAAGCTTTCTTT. It translates to CASSLDRGAAEAFF.

This clonotype was counted at least ten times. In nucleotides, the CDR3 is TGTGCCAGCAGCTTACAGGGACTGACTAATGAAAAACTGTTTTTT. Encoded protein: CASSLQGLTNEKLFF. The chain couples TRBV7-9 to TRBJ1-4; D might be TRBD1 (5 bases). The germline V and J ends were trimmed by 2 bases and 2 bases, with 9 bases remaining between them. This CDR3 comprises 15 residues. Germline V gives CDR1 SEHNR, CDR2 FQNEAQ (reference sequence).

This clonotype was detected many times. This chain uses TRBV5-1 with TRBJ2-5; no definite D call. Trimming took 6 bases from V and 5 from J, leaving 14 bases between them. This CDR3 has 13 amino acids. The germline V gene encodes CDR1 SGHRS and CDR2 YFSETQ. The CDR3 sequence: CASTSDGHETQYF. The CDR3 bases are TGCGCCAGCACCTCAGATGGGCACGAGACCCAGTACTTC.

This chain links TRBV6-1 with TRBJ1-2; D remains unclear. V lost 6 bases and J 2 bases, leaving 16 bases between the germline ends. Looked up from germline, CDR1 is MNHNS and CDR2 is SASEGT. CDR3 length equals 15 residues. The CDR3 is CASSDGQRANYGYTF. The CDR3 DNA reads as TGTGCCAGCAGCGATGGCCAGCGCGCGAACTATGGCTACACCTTC.

This clonotype was observed at least ten times. J is TRBJ1-1 and V is TRBV11-2; D unclear. V was trimmed by 0 bases and J by 8 bases, leaving 10 bases between them. CDR3 size: 13 residues. In germline, CDR1 is SGHAT, CDR2 FQNNGV. The CDR3 here is CASSLDRVGEAFF. CDR3 nucleotides: TGTGCCAGCAGCTTAGATCGGGTAGGAGAAGCTTTCTTT.

At least ten counts were recorded for this clonotype. The J gene is TRBJ1-1, the V gene TRBV10-1, with a tentative D call TRBD1 (5 bases). The CDR3 is 11 residues long. Looked up from germline, CDR1 is WNHNN and CDR2 is SYGVQD (reference sequence). The V and J ends lost 6 bases and 12 bases respectively, with 14 bases between them. The CDR3 region has the DNA TGCGCCAGCAGCGGGACGTACGAAACTTTCTTT. Translating it yields CASSGTYETFF.

The V gene is TRBV19, the J gene TRBJ1-1; unclear D gene. Germline loops: CDR1 LNHDA, CDR2 SQIVND (reference sequence). The CDR3 is 15 residues long. Trimming cost V 2 bases and J 4 bases, with 14 bases left between them. CDR3 region: CASSIMGKRSTEAFF. DNA of the CDR3: TGTGCCAGTAGTATAATGGGGAAAAGGTCCACTGAAGCTTTCTTT.

V usage is TRBV20-1 and J usage is TRBJ2-5; D possibly corresponds to TRBD2 (5 bases). Germline V gene lookup returns CDR1 DFQATT and CDR2 SNEGSKA (reference sequence). This CDR3 comprises 13 residues. V lost 3 bases to trimming and J lost 3 bases, with 11 bases between them. The CDR3 DNA reads TGCAGTGCTAGCTCTCGAGCGGAAGAGACCCAGTACTTC. This codes for CSASSRAEETQYF.

This clonotype was seen more than once but under ten times. This chain links TRBV27 with TRBJ1-5; D may be TRBD1 (6 bases). The germline CDR1 and CDR2 sequences are MNHEY and SMNVEV (reference sequence). The CDR3 covers 15 residues. Deletions cut 6 bases from V and 6 bases from J, with 18 bases between. CDR3 residues: CASSLKTGSGQPQHF. Written as DNA, the CDR3 is TGTGCCAGCAGCTTAAAGACAGGAAGTGGTCAGCCCCAGCATTTT.

This chain links TRBV9 with TRBJ2-3; 9 bases align to TRBD1. The germline V gene has CDR1 SGDLS and CDR2 YYNGEE. The CDR3 sequence is 17 residues long. The trim removed 4 bases at V and 3 bases at J, leaving 12 bases unmatched. The CDR3 reads CASSWGQGMVGTDTQYF. The DNA of the CDR3 is TGTGCCAGCAGCTGGGGACAGGGAATGGTGGGGACAGATACGCAGTATTTT. The full variable domain, rest sourced from reference TRBV9 and TRBJ2-3, is DSGVTQTPKHLITATGQRVTLRCSPRSGDLSVYWYQQSLDQGLQFLIQYYNGEERAKGNILERFSAQQFPDLHSELNLSSLELGDSALYFCASSWGQGMVGTDTQYFGPGTRLTVL.

For this clonotype: The junction does not match germline at one end; this may be a read error. The chain links TRBV4-2 to TRBJ2-1; no clear D gene. This CDR3 has 18 amino acids. The V gene's germline CDR1 is LGHNA and CDR2 YNFKEQ. The CDR3 reads CARSHGYYGVTSYNEQFF. The CDR3 DNA reads as TGTGCCAGGAGCCACGGGTACTATGGAGTTACCTCCTACAATGAGCAGTTCTTC.

This clonotype has ten or more counts. The chain joins TRBV28 to TRBJ1-5; unclear D gene. The CDR3 length is 12 residues. Germline V gene data show CDR1 as MDHEN and CDR2 as SYDVKM. V dropped 2 bases and J dropped 2 bases, with 1 base sitting between them. In nucleotides, the CDR3 is TGTGCCAGCAGTTTAGGCAATCAGCCCCAGCATTTT. It specifies CASSLGNQPQHF.

This clonotype showed up many times. The CDR3 reads CASSIDHDLGQGDTEAFF. The DNA of the CDR3 is TGTGCCAGTAGTATAGATCACGATCTTGGTCAGGGGGACACTGAAGCTTTCTTT. V is TRBV19 and J is TRBJ1-1, with 7 nucleotides matching TRBD1. The CDR3 has 18 residues. Germline values: CDR1 LNHDA, CDR2 SQIVND (reference sequence). V trimming: 0 bases; J trimming: 3 bases; junction bases outside the gene matches: 13.

For this clonotype: Possible read error: a much larger clone is one base away. This chain connects TRBV5-1 to TRBJ1-4; 7 bases fit TRBD1. Germline values: CDR1 SGHRS, CDR2 YFSETQ. V lost 4 bases, J lost 6 bases, and 9 bases stayed unmatched. CDR3 length equals 15 residues. CDR3 nucleotide sequence: TGCGCCAGCAGCCTTACGGCAGGGGGGTATGAAAAACTGTTTTTT. This translates into CASSLTAGGYEKLFF.

This clonotype was counted ten times or more. V gene TRBV19 combines with J gene TRBJ2-5, with D uncertain. The CDR3 is 13 amino acids. Germline values: CDR1 LNHDA, CDR2 SQIVND (reference sequence). Trimming cost V 6 bases and J 0 bases, with 8 bases left between them. DNA of the CDR3: TGTGCCAGTAGAAATTTGTACCAAGAGACCCAGTACTTC. Protein: CASRNLYQETQYF. The variable domain in full, with the rest retrieved from reference TRBV19 and TRBJ2-5, is DGGITQSPKYLFRKEGQNVTLSCEQNLNHDAMYWYRQDPGQGLRLIYYSQIVNDFQKGDIAEGYSVSREKKESFPLTVTSAQKNPTAFYLCASRNLYQETQYFGPGTRLLVL.

This clonotype was counted ten times or more. The rearrangement links TRBV28 to TRBJ1-1; D is perhaps TRBD1 (6 bases). V lost 5 bases to trimming and J lost 0 bases, with 16 bases between them. CDR1 is MDHEN and CDR2 is SYDVKM in the germline V gene. This CDR3 spans 16 amino acids. As DNA, the CDR3 is TGTGCCAGCAGTGCCCCCAGGGGTGCGTTGAACACTGAAGCTTTCTTT. Translating gives CASSAPRGALNTEAFF.